This T cell receptor (beta chain) was identified in a study of blood T cell repertoires in COVID-19. In the study overall: The United States, Italy and Spain provided the acute and convalescent COVID-19 samples. PBMCs, B-cell-depleted T cells, or T cells were the source of the cDNA or gDNA that made up the material.

Original methodology: Counts of nucleated cells, estimated from reference gene primer amplification, were obtained. Data came from immunoSEQ multiplex PCR; TCRdb stores just in-frame clones and leaves some out. Clonal size and the V and J genes are those of that table, whereas D and trimming came from the DNA. This table has tens of thousands of clones, roughly four fifths appearing once. The trim removed 4 bases at V and 4 bases at J, leaving 13 bases unmatched. The CDR3 runs to 18 residues. In germline, CDR1 is MNHEY, CDR2 SVGEGT. The chain carries TRBV6-2 or TRBV6-3 and TRBJ1-1, with 12 bases lining up with TRBD1. The origin of this receptor is a man between 60 and 75 years old with acute or convalescent COVID-19. Sequences were obtained from peripheral blood. CDR3 coding DNA: TGTGCCAGCAGTTTCCTCCCCGGGACAGGGGGCGTAAGCACTGAAGCTTTCTTT. Translated: CASSFLPGTGGVSTEAFF.